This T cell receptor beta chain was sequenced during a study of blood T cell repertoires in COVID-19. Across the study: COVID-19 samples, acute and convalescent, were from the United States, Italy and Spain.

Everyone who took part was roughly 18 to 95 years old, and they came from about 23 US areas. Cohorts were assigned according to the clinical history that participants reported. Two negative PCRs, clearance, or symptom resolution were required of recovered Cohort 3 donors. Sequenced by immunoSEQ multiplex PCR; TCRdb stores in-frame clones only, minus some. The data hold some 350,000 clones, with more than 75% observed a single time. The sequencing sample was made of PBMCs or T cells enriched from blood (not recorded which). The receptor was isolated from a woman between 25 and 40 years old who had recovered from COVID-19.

DNA for the CDR3: TGTGCCAGCAGTCGCACCGGGACAGGGTACAGCGGGGAGCTGTTTTTT. Translation gives CASSRTGTGYSGELFF. This rearrangement joins TRBV28 to TRBJ2-2, with 9 nucleotides matching TRBD1. J gave up 7 bases and V 5 bases, and 11 bases lay outside the gene matches. This CDR3 is 16 amino acids long. Per germline, CDR1 MDHEN and CDR2 SYDVKM.